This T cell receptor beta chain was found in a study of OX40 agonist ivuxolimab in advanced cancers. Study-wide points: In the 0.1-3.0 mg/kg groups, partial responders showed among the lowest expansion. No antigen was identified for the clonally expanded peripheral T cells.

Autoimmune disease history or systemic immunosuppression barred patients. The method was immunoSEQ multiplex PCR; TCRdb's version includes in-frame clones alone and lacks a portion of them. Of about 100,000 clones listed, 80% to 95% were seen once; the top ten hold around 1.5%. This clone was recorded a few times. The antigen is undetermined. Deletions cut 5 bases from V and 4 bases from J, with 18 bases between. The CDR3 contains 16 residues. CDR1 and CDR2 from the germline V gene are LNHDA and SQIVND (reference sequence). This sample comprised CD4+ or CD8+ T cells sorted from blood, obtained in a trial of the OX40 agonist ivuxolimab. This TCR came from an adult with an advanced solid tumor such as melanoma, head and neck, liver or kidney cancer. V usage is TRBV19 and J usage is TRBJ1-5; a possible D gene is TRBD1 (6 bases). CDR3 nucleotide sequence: TGTGCCAGTAGTCGCCGGGACATAGGGTCAAATCAGCCCCAGCATTTT. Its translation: CASSRRDIGSNQPQHF.